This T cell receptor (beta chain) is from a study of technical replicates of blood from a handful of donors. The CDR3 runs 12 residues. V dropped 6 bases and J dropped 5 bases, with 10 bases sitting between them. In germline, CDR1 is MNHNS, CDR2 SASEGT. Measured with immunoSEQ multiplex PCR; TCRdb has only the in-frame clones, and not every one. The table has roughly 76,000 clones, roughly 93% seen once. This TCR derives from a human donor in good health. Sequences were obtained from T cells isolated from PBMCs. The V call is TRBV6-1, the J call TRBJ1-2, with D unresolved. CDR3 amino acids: CASSFEEYGYTF. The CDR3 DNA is TGTGCCAGCAGCTTTGAGGAGTATGGCTACACCTTC.